This T cell receptor beta chain is from a study of cytomegalovirus exposure and HLA in healthy donors. About the study: The Caucasian-associated ancestry cluster held roughly 78% of 398 genotyped donors.

Findings and limits, study-wide: Roughly even sequencing depth across donors was the assumption behind the presence/absence analyses. For most TCR beta V segments, an earlier analysis put the productive rate at about 87% or about 30% of the time.

The CDR3 is 11 amino acids. With V trimmed by 8 bases and J by 10 bases, 3 bases remained unmatched. CDR1 and CDR2 (germline): LGHNT, FRNRAP. 13 Jbeta primers and 60 Vbeta primers were used for the PCR. Produced via immunoSEQ multiplex PCR; TCRdb's table is partial and in-frame only. This sample has 100,000 to 150,000 clones, with roughly 82% found just once. In regard to this clone: Its antigen is still unknown.

What was sequenced was PBMCs. The chain is built from TRBV12-5 and TRBJ2-1; 9 positions match TRBD2. The sequence came from a boy between 10 and 17 years old in good health and CMV-seronegative. The CDR3 nucleotides read TGTGCTAGTATAGCGGGAGTCGAGCAGTTCTTC. Translated: CASIAGVEQFF.